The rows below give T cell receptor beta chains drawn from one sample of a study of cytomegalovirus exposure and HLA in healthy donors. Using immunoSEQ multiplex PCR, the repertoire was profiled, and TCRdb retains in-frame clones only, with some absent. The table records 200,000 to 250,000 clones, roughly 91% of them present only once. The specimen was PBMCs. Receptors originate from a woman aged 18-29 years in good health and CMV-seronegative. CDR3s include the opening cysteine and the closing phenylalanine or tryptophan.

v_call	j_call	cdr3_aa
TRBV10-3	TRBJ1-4	CAISDSDRGNRKLFF
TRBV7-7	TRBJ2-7	CASSAPRLAGGGEQYF
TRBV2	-	CASRGENYEQYF
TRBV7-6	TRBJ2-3	CASSLRTGTSPGTDTQYF
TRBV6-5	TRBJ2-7	CASSYSQLQGYEQYF
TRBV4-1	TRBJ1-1	CASSRLPGGVRFTEAFF
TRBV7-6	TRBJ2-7	CASSKGALYEQYF
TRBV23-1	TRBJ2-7	CASSHLTGTSGASSYEQYF
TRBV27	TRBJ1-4	CASSFRDRGGKLFF
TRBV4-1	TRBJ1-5	CASSEQGVQPQHF
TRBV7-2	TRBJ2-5	CASSLSLAGPQYF
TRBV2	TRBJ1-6	CASSRRQAIGSYNSPLHF
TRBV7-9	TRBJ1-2	CASSLRTGSFYGYTF
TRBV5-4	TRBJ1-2	CAVRQNYGYTF
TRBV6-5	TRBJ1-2	CASSYSYGTAGYTF
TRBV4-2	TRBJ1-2	CASSQVYMKRGANYGYTF
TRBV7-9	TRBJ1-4	CASTSDSLKGKLFF
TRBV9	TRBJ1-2	CASTLGQGRYGYTF
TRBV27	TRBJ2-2	CASTFSTGGAGELFF
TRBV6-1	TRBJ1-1	CASSVRGAPNTEAFF
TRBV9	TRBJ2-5	CASSANLAGGKETQYF
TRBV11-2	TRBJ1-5	CASSSGDRATYSNQPQHF
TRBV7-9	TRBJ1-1	CASSLLVNTEAFF
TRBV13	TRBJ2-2	CASSFSVGELFF
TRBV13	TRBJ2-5	CASSFNRVETQYF
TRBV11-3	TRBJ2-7	CASSLGTTGGSF
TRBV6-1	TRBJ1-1	CASSSDRVNTEAFF
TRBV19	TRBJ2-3	CASSMQLAGGYPGTDTQYF
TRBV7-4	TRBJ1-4	CASSLARTGNPNEKLFF
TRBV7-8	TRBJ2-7	CASSSSGTPNAYEQYF
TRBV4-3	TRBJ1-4	CASSLRGMGEKLFF
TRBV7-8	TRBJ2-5	CASRWTSGEETQYF
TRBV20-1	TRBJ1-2	CSADDLYGYTF
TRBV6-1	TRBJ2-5	CASNQQGQETQYF
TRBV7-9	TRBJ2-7	CASRPPEGFGYEQYF
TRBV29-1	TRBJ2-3	CSAGSGGGTDTQYF
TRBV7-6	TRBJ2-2	CASSRVSGELFF
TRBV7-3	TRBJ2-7	CASSLTPTGHEQYF
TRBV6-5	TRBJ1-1	CASSETVETEAFF
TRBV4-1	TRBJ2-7	CASSPGQGASYEQYF
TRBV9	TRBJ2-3	CASSFQTGWGGPTDTQYF
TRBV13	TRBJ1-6	CASSLAREFSPLHF
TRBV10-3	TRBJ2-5	CAIAASGKETQYF
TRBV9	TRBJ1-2	CASSVGGLQFDGYTF
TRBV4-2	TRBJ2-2	CASTSFWLTGETTGELFF
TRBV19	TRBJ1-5	CASSIDRWGVQPQHF
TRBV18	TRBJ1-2	CASSLRDSWLYGYTF
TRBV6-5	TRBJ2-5	CASSYGRLAVQETQYF
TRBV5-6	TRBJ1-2	CASSGRGRGYGYTF
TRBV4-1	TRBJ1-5	CASSQNRYQPQHF
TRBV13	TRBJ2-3	CASSFLTTQGFTDTQYF
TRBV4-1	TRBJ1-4	CASSQDVGRGREKLFF
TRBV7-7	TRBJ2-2	CASSLGTGFNTGELFF
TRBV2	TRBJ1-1	CASSVRGTEAFF
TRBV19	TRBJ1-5	CASGQVPWPQHF